The T cell receptor (beta chain) under discussion was sequenced for a study of T-cell reconstitution after alpha-beta-depleted transplantation in children. Preparation of the TCRbeta library involved a method that used unique molecular identifiers. Using its own MiXCR run on the PCR reads, TCRdb lists one record per CDR3 protein. The repertoire holds about 220,000 distinct CDR3 sequences, approximately 15% seen once, with around two fifths in the top ten. Points on this clonotype: Its antigen remains unidentified.

CDR1 is SGHRS, CDR2 YFSETQ, per germline. There are 17 residues in the CDR3. J was trimmed by 5 bases and V by 3 bases; bases with no gene match: 8. Overall study results and limits: About two months after transplant, alpha-beta T cells reportedly came from several hundred expanded graft clones. One year after transplant, T-cell counts and diversity came mostly from newly produced T cells. In some patients, recipient T cells and intrathymic progenitors surviving conditioning explained high day-60 diversity.

The sequences come from PBMCs, mostly from graft donor cells, collected 360 days after TCRalphabeta/CD19-depleted stem cell transplant. The J gene is TRBJ2-3, the V gene TRBV5-1, with 14 bases lining up with TRBD2. The clonotype originates from a male patient between 2 and 10 years old who had a stem cell transplant for acute lymphoblastic leukemia, so the T cells may come from the graft donor. The DNA for the CDR3 is TGCGCCAGCAGCTCCCGACTAGCGGGGGGGCCAGGAGATACGCAGTATTTT. Translation gives CASSSRLAGGPGDTQYF.